These 10 T cell receptor beta chains share one sample of origin, sequenced in a study of T cell responses to AZD1222 COVID-19 vaccine. Sequencing was performed with immunoSEQ multiplex PCR; in TCRdb, only in-frame clones are kept and a portion is missing. The profile shows some 100,000 clones, 85% to 90% of them singletons. Specimen: peripheral blood, collected 28 days after the second AZD1222 dose. Receptor source: an adult who received the AZD1222 COVID-19 vaccine.

There are many counts of this clone. J is TRBJ1-4 and V is TRBV5-6; D not resolved. The germline CDR1 and CDR2 sequences are SGHDT and YYEEEE. The ends were cut back, 4 bases at V and 3 bases at J, with 13 bases in the middle. CDR3 size: 15 residues. CDR3 sequence (DNA): TGTGCCAGCAGCCCTCGGCGGGGAGCTAATGAAAAACTGTTTTTT. It specifies CASSPRRGANEKLFF.

The J gene is TRBJ2-3, the V gene TRBV19; D is possibly TRBD2 (6 bases). The CDR3 contains 15 residues. CDR1 is LNHDA and CDR2 is SQIVND in the germline V gene (reference sequence). V was cut by 0 bases and J by 0 bases, with 7 bases left in between. CDR3: CASSIEGTSTDTQYF. The CDR3 region has the DNA TGTGCCAGTAGTATAGAGGGGACTAGCACAGATACGCAGTATTTT.

The gene calls are TRBV30 and TRBJ1-1, with D possibly TRBD1 on 6 matching bases. The V end lost 2 bases, the J end lost 7 bases, and 17 bases lay between the germline ends. The CDR3 extends over 14 amino acids. Germline V gives CDR1 GTSNPN, CDR2 SVGIG (reference sequence). This CDR3 is CAWSPLDSFREAFF. In DNA, the CDR3 is TGTGCCTGGAGTCCGCTGGACAGCTTCCGTGAAGCTTTCTTT.

CDR3: CASSQDQRGNYGYTF. For the CDR3, the DNA is TGTGCCAGCAGCCAAGATCAGCGGGGGAACTATGGCTACACCTTC. The chain combines TRBV4-2 with TRBJ1-2; weak D call: TRBD1 (5 bases). The germline gives CDR1 LGHNA, CDR2 YNFKEQ. This CDR3 spans 15 amino acids. Trimming took off 0 bases at V and 2 bases at J, with 10 bases between the two ends.

This sequence joins TRBV30 and TRBJ1-1; the D gene is possibly TRBD1 (6 bases). The germline V gene has CDR1 GTSNPN and CDR2 SVGIG (reference sequence). The CDR3 has 14 residues. Trimming removed 2 bases at V and 8 bases at J, with 18 bases between. The CDR3: CAWSLNRVLAEAFF. The CDR3 DNA follows: TGTGCCTGGAGTTTAAACAGGGTGTTGGCCGAAGCTTTCTTT.

The chain employs TRBV15 and TRBJ1-2; no definite D call. The CDR3 consists of 12 residues. Trimming shortened V by 3 bases and J by 7 bases, and 9 bases separated the two germline ends. CDR1 LNHNV and CDR2 YYDKDF come from the germline V gene (reference sequence). The DNA for the CDR3 is TGTGCCACCAGCAGTTCCGAGGTTGGCTACACCTTC. This sequence encodes CATSSSEVGYTF.

This rearrangement joins TRBV5-1 to TRBJ2-1; D unresolved. The ends were cut back, 2 bases at V and 4 bases at J, with 4 bases in the middle. This CDR3 has 12 residues. From germline, CDR1 is SGHRS and CDR2 YFSETQ. This CDR3 reads CASSFSYNEQFF. The CDR3 DNA is TGCGCCAGCAGCTTTTCTTACAATGAGCAGTTCTTC.

In DNA, the CDR3 is TGTGCCAGCAGTTTCTTAGACAGGAACTATGGCTACACCTTC. This encodes CASSFLDRNYGYTF. The rearrangement uses TRBV6-5 and TRBJ1-2, with a weak D call TRBD1 (6 bases). The CDR3 runs 14 residues. With 4 bases removed from V and 2 bases from J, the gap between germline ends came to 11 bases. Looked up from germline, CDR1 is MNHEY and CDR2 is SVGAGI.

The genes are TRBV28 and TRBJ1-3, with D possibly TRBD1 on 5 matching bases. V shed 7 bases and J shed 0 bases, with 10 bases lying between them. The CDR3 covers 14 residues. Looked up from germline, CDR1 is MDHEN and CDR2 is SYDVKM. In nucleotides, the CDR3 is TGTGCCAGCAACCAGGGTTCCTCTGGAAACACCATATATTTT. Protein product: CASNQGSSGNTIYF. Looking up the rest from reference TRBV28 and TRBJ1-3 gives the full variable domain: DVKVTQSSRYLVKRTGEKVFLECVQDMDHENMFWYRQDPGLGLRLIYFSYDVKMKEKGDIPEGYSVSREKKERFSLILESASTNQTSMYLCASNQGSSGNTIYFGEGSWLTVV.

The chain is built from TRBV18 and TRBJ1-2; 8 bases fit TRBD1. The CDR3 sequence is 13 residues long. CDR1 is KGHSH and CDR2 is LQKENI in the germline V gene. With 6 bases clipped from V and 7 bases from J, the junction kept 7 bases outside the gene matches. The CDR3 sequence is CASSPGQEGGYTF. Here the CDR3 DNA reads TGTGCCAGCTCCCCGGGACAGGAGGGTGGCTACACCTTC.